Each of the 6 T cell receptor beta chains below was sequenced from the same sample in a study of Ad26.COV2.S vaccination and SARS-CoV-2 variants. Clones were sequenced by immunoSEQ multiplex PCR, and TCRdb holds only the in-frame ones, with some missing. The sample lists approximately 420,000 clones; roughly nine tenths were seen once. Treatment: about 20 received Ad26.COV2.S at low or high dose, single or two shots; roughly five received placebo; per-sample allocation not given. Specimens were obtained on day 63 following the first vaccine or placebo injection. The sequences come from peripheral blood, collected in a trial of Ad26.COV2.S vaccine versus placebo. The receptors here all came from a person between 18 and 65 years old who received the Ad26.COV2.S COVID-19 vaccine or a placebo.

This clone was recorded only once. This chain links TRBV6-2 or TRBV6-3 with TRBJ1-1, with 9 bases that match TRBD1. The ends lost 2 bases at V and 0 bases at J; junction bases unmatched: 7. This CDR3 is 17 amino acids long. Per the germline V gene, CDR1 is MNHEY and CDR2 is SVGEGT. The CDR3 DNA reads as TGTGCCAGCAGTTACGTTGGGACAGGGAGGATGAACACTGAAGCTTTCTTT. Protein product: CASSYVGTGRMNTEAFF.

Notes on this clone: In the same sample, other DNA sequences code for this CDR3. The genes are TRBV5-1 and TRBJ2-7; D uncertain. The V and J ends lost 2 bases and 1 base respectively, with 7 bases between them. CDR1 is SGHRS, CDR2 YFSETQ, per germline. CDR3 length: 13 amino acids. This chain's CDR3 is CASSLEVSYEQYF. CDR3 nucleotides: TGCGCCAGCAGCTTAGAGGTATCCTACGAGCAGTACTTC.

J is TRBJ1-4 and V is TRBV5-6, with a weak D call TRBD1 (5 bases). This CDR3 comprises 15 residues. Per germline, CDR1 SGHDT and CDR2 YYEEEE. Trimming pared 0 bases from V and 7 bases from J, leaving 13 bases between. The CDR3 DNA follows: TGTGCCAGCAGCTTGGGAACGGGACTCGGTGAAAAACTGTTTTTT. This sequence encodes CASSLGTGLGEKLFF.

The chain recombines TRBV27 with TRBJ1-2; D is unresolved. CDR1 MNHEY and CDR2 SMNVEV come from the germline V gene (reference sequence). V was shortened by 0 bases and J by 4 bases, with 12 bases between the two germline ends. The CDR3 is 15 residues long. The CDR3, as DNA: TGTGCCAGCAGTTTATCTGTTAAAGGAAGCTATGGCTACACCTTC. Protein: CASSLSVKGSYGYTF.

The J gene is TRBJ2-1, the V gene TRBV5-5; TRBD2 might be the D (5 bases). The CDR3 consists of 12 residues. Trimming removed 4 bases at V and 10 bases at J, with 12 bases between. Per germline, CDR1 SGHKS and CDR2 YYEKEE (reference sequence). The CDR3 nucleotides read TGTGCCAGCAGCCCGGGAACGGGGGAGCAGTTCTTC. Translated, it gives CASSPGTGEQFF. The full variable domain, rest sourced from reference TRBV5-5 and TRBJ2-1, is DAGVTQSPTHLIKTRGQQVTLRCSPISGHKSVSWYQQVLGQGPQFIFQYYEKEERGRGNFPDRFSARQFPNYSSELNVNALLLGDSALYLCASSPGTGEQFFGPGTRLTVL.

The chain couples TRBV3-1 (or the pseudogene TRBV3-2) to TRBJ1-5; possible D gene TRBD1, 5 bases. Trimming shortened V by 2 bases and J by 0 bases, and 14 bases separated the two germline ends. The CDR3 runs to 17 residues. Per germline, CDR1 LGHDT and CDR2 YNNKEL (reference sequence). This CDR3 reads CASSQFTGSVSNQPQHF. CDR3 sequence (DNA): TGTGCCAGCAGCCAATTTACAGGCTCGGTTAGCAATCAGCCCCAGCATTTT.